This TCR beta chain appears in the sequencing data of a study of T cell responses to AZD1222 COVID-19 vaccine (dated by TCRdb to the early 2020s). General notes on the study: Because spike-specific TCR depth and breadth did not differ between the two schedules, AZD1222 recipients who got a second dose at roughly 4 weeks were pooled with those who got a second dose at roughly 12 weeks. A total of about 230 trial participants underwent TCR sequencing, of whom some 210 received two doses of AZD1222 and approximately 25 received two doses of the MenACWY control vaccine. Enrollment into the trials was organized by age into subgroups of 18-55, 56-69 and 70-plus years, and those subgroups contained roughly 150, 30 and 60 TCR-sequenced participants, respectively. Overall study results and their limits: After two AZD1222 doses, spike-specific TCR breadth and depth were significantly higher than at day 0 and than in MenACWY recipients. CD4 TCRs associated with the vaccine covered the entire spike protein, and the dominant responses were in regions 160-218 and 743-854. Most participants were white British and females outnumbered males, and the authors suggested that clonal diversity may have been underestimated. Because no day 14 peak-response samples were available, the repertoires could be characterized only after the peak T cell response. The 56-69-year group was small, and its depth increase did not reach significance, likely because of low power. Conclusions about previously exposed vaccinees are limited, since just five or six AZD1222 recipients were seropositive for SARS-CoV-2 at baseline. Nearly half of unique spike-specific TCRs reportedly recognized epitopes outside regions mutated in the B.1.351 and B.1.1.7 variants.

The CDR3 starts with the cysteine, ends with the phenylalanine, and has 11 residues. The DNA shown is the 33-base CDR3, in frame from base 1. The V and J ends are trimmed by 5 bases and 2 bases, leaving 4 bases between them. The CDR3 regions of human TCRbeta chains were subjected to immunosequencing. Under the source paper's analysis protocol: Repertoire TCRs were matched against a reference library of SARS-CoV-2-specific TCRs generated with the MIRA antigen-specificity platform. Breadth was defined as the fraction of unique TCRs that were SARS-CoV-2-associated, and depth was defined as the fraction of total T cells that were SARS-CoV-2-associated. Using the MIRA data, every spike-specific TCR was mapped to the spike region that the TCR reacted to and assigned to either a CD4 or a CD8 class. Log10-transformed breadth and depth values were compared by one-way ANOVA with Sidak's multiple comparisons tests. Sourced from immuneACCESS, this table was stored by TCRdb with only in-frame sequences that have V and J called. A share of the clones is absent; for the studies checked, an unresolved V gene accounts for under half, and the remainder has no known explanation. Clone size and V and J calls were adopted from that table, with D and trimming inferred from the DNA. For this sample there are about 120,000 clones; about nine tenths appear just once. The ten largest clones capture more than 13% of the sample.

This specimen's time point label, interpreted: baseline before first vaccination. Vaccinee samples were obtained from the UK trials COV001 and COV002, which included a single-blind randomized controlled phase 2/3 trial of AZD1222 (ChAdOx1 nCoV-19) in healthy adults. For TCRbeta chain sequencing, PBMC samples were collected from trial participants at day 0 and at day 28 after the second dose. Concerning this clone: It has no known antigen specificity. Within one base of it there is no much larger clone, and no base qualities were kept.

This specimen consisted of peripheral blood, obtained on day 0 of AZD1222 vaccination. The chain is made from TRBV12-3 or TRBV12-4 and TRBJ2-7; no D gene call is confident. The origin of this receptor is an adult in good health. The CDR3 reads as follows: CASSITYEQYF. The bases read TGTGCCAGCAGTATAACCTACGAGCAGTACTTC.